This T cell receptor (beta chain) came from a study of T cell responses to AZD1222 COVID-19 vaccine. The germline gives CDR1 SGHRS, CDR2 YFSETQ. Trimming cost V 0 bases and J 6 bases, with 15 bases left between them. The CDR3 is 15 residues long. Profiling relied on immunoSEQ multiplex PCR, and the TCRdb table lists in-frame clones only, not all of them. This sample has 120,000 or so clones, with under 95% found just once. A note on this clone: Its antigen is not identified.

Study-wide findings and caveats: At baseline, seropositivity was found in only a handful of AZD1222 recipients. Targeting of unmutated variant regions was reportedly seen in nearly half of spike-specific TCRs.

Second-dose recipients at about 4 or about 12 weeks were treated as one pooled group. The origin of this receptor is an adult who received the AZD1222 COVID-19 vaccine. The sequencing here drew on peripheral blood, taken 28 days after the second AZD1222 dose. The chain joins TRBV5-1 to TRBJ1-2; tentative D call: TRBD1 (6 bases). In DNA, the CDR3 is TGCGCCAGCAGCTTGGCCGGGAGACGACAGGATGGCTACACCTTC. Translation: CASSLAGRRQDGYTF.